Each of the 23 T cell receptor beta chains below was sequenced from the same sample in a study of blood T cell repertoires in COVID-19. Data came from immunoSEQ multiplex PCR; TCRdb stores just in-frame clones and leaves some out. The sample yields over 90,000 clones, around 85% seen once. The sequencing sample was made of peripheral blood. These receptors came from a man older than 75 with active or convalescent COVID-19.

The chain carries TRBV6-2 or TRBV6-3 and TRBJ2-7; no clear D. Germline lookup yields CDR1 MNHEY and CDR2 SVGEGT. The CDR3 consists of 15 residues. Trimming pared 3 bases from V and 4 bases from J, leaving 16 bases between. CDR3 sequence (DNA): TGTGCCAGCAGTTATTCCCCGCGCGGTTGGTACGAGCAGTACTTC. Protein sequence: CASSYSPRGWYEQYF.

The chain has TRBV5-5 and TRBJ2-6; 9 bases agree with TRBD1. The V gene end was trimmed by 3 bases and the J gene end by 0 bases; junction bases not matched to a gene: 7. In germline, CDR1 is SGHKS, CDR2 YYEKEE (reference sequence). The CDR3 consists of 18 residues. CDR3: CASSYTGGPYSGANVLTF. CDR3 coding DNA: TGTGCCAGCAGCTACACAGGGGGCCCTTACTCTGGGGCCAACGTCCTGACTTTC.

The chain combines TRBV12-3 or TRBV12-4 with TRBJ1-1, with a possible D match to TRBD1 (6 bases). This CDR3 has 11 residues. V dropped 5 bases and J dropped 6 bases, with 7 bases sitting between them. CDR3 protein: CASSPGAEAFF. DNA for the CDR3: TGTGCCAGCAGTCCAGGGGCTGAAGCTTTCTTT.

The rearrangement joins TRBV5-6 to TRBJ2-7; 7 positions match TRBD1. Germline CDR1 is SGHDT and CDR2 is YYEEEE. Trimming cost V 3 bases and J 2 bases; bases outside gene matches: 5. There are 14 residues in the CDR3. The CDR3 spells CASSSTGQTYEQYF. CDR3 bases: TGTGCCAGCAGCTCAACGGGACAGACCTACGAGCAGTACTTC.

In nucleotides, the CDR3 is TGTGCCAGCAGCCCTCTTTGGAGCTCCTACAATGAGCAGTTCTTC. This sequence encodes CASSPLWSSYNEQFF. The genes are TRBV28 and TRBJ2-1, with no clear D. Trimming took 6 bases from V and 0 from J, leaving 12 bases between them. CDR1 MDHEN and CDR2 SYDVKM come from the germline V gene. This CDR3 is 15 amino acids long. Based on the CDR3 plus reference TRBV28 and TRBJ2-1, the full variable domain is DVKVTQSSRYLVKRTGEKVFLECVQDMDHENMFWYRQDPGLGLRLIYFSYDVKMKEKGDIPEGYSVSREKKERFSLILESASTNQTSMYLCASSPLWSSYNEQFFGPGTRLTVL.

The rearrangement joins TRBV10-2 to TRBJ1-1; possibly TRBD1 for D (5 bases). Germline CDR1 is WSHSY and CDR2 is SAAADI. The CDR3 is made up of 13 amino acids. V lost 5 bases, J lost 3 bases, and 10 bases lay in between. CDR3 DNA: TGCGCCAGCAGTCCTAGACAGTACACTGAAGCTTTCTTT. This codes for CASSPRQYTEAFF.

This clone was picked up a small number of times. The rearrangement links TRBV5-3 to TRBJ1-2; 7 nucleotides align to TRBD1. TRBV5-3 carries the ORF label, with uncertain function. V gave up 4 bases and J gave up 7 bases; unmatched junction bases: 4. The CDR3 is 12 residues long. This CDR3 reads CARSPQGSGYTF. CDR3 sequence (DNA): TGTGCCAGAAGCCCACAGGGGTCTGGCTACACCTTC.

CDR3 nucleotides: TGTGCCAGTAGCCAGCCCAGCTACAGGGACGGTAGCAATCAGCCCCAGCATTTT. As protein: CASSQPSYRDGSNQPQHF. This chain links TRBV19 with TRBJ1-5; a weak D match, TRBD1 (6 bases). The CDR3 extends over 18 amino acids. The germline V and J ends were trimmed by 6 bases and 0 bases, with 21 bases remaining between them. CDR1 is LNHDA and CDR2 is SQIVND in the germline V gene (reference sequence).

This rearrangement joins TRBV10-3 to TRBJ1-4, with D tentatively TRBD1 (5 bases). The CDR3 length is 16 residues. V dropped 0 bases and J dropped 0 bases, with 8 bases sitting between them. In germline, CDR1 is ENHRY, CDR2 SYGVKD. The CDR3 nucleotides read TGTGCCATCAGTGAGTCACGGGGGGCAACTAATGAAAAACTGTTTTTT. Protein: CAISESRGATNEKLFF.

V is TRBV27 and J is TRBJ1-6, with D perhaps matching TRBD1 (6 bases). The V gene lost 5 bases and the J gene lost 8 bases, with 7 bases spanning the gap. The CDR3 has 12 amino acids. Germline CDR1 and CDR2: MNHEY and SMNVEV (reference sequence). CDR3 in amino acids: CASSPGDSPLHF. CDR3 coding DNA: TGTGCCAGCAGTCCAGGGGATTCACCCCTCCACTTT.

The chain employs TRBV7-9 and TRBJ2-1; 7 nucleotides align to TRBD1. Trimming took 3 bases from V and 2 from J; bases not matched to a gene: 7. CDR1 is SEHNR and CDR2 is FQNEAQ in the germline V gene (reference sequence). The CDR3 covers 16 residues. The CDR3 reads CASSLTGPPPYNEQFF. The CDR3 coding sequence is TGTGCCAGCAGCTTGACAGGGCCCCCTCCCTACAATGAGCAGTTCTTC. The full variable domain, in which reference TRBV7-9 and TRBJ2-1 provide the parts outside the CDR3, is DTGVSQNPRHKITKRGQNVTFRCDPISEHNRLYWYRQTLGQGPEFLTYFQNEAQLEKSRLLSDRFSAERPKGSFSTLEIQRTEQGDSAMYLCASSLTGPPPYNEQFFGPGTRLTVL.

The chain carries TRBV18 and TRBJ1-1; TRBD1 matches 7 bases. This CDR3 spans 15 amino acids. Looked up from germline, CDR1 is KGHSH and CDR2 is LQKENI. Trimming at V came to 2 bases and at J to 10 bases, leaving 13 bases not matched to a gene. In nucleotides, the CDR3 is TGTGCCAGCTCACCATCCGGACAGGCAAGATTGGGAGCTTTCTTT. Translation: CASSPSGQARLGAFF. Full variable domain (remainder filled in from reference TRBV18 and TRBJ1-1): NAGVMQNPRHLVRRRGQEARLRCSPMKGHSHVYWYRQLPEEGLKFMVYLQKENIIDESGMPKERFSAEFPKEGPSILRIQQVVRGDSAAYFCASSPSGQARLGAFFGQGTRLTVV.

The chain couples TRBV18 to TRBJ1-5; possibly TRBD1 for D (6 bases). Trimming shortened V by 1 base and J by 2 bases, and 15 bases separated the two germline ends. CDR1 and CDR2 (germline): KGHSH, LQKENI. The CDR3 consists of 17 residues. The CDR3 loop reads CASSPRSTGTGNQPQHF. The CDR3 coding sequence is TGTGCCAGCTCACCACGTTCAACAGGGACCGGCAATCAGCCCCAGCATTTT.

The gene calls are TRBV7-6 and TRBJ1-6; the D gene is possibly TRBD1 (5 bases). V was clipped by 5 bases and J by 8 bases, with 16 bases between them. The CDR3 covers 15 residues. Germline-derived CDR1 and CDR2 are SGHVS and FNYEAQ. The DNA for the CDR3 is TGTGCCAGCAGCCGAACGACGGGGGACGATTCACCCCTCCACTTT. It encodes CASSRTTGDDSPLHF.

The V call is TRBV10-3, the J call TRBJ2-2; 15 nucleotides align to TRBD2. The J segment lost 1 base and the V segment lost 6 bases, leaving 6 bases of the junction unmatched. The CDR3 is made up of 18 amino acids. The germline V gene encodes CDR1 ENHRY and CDR2 SYGVKD. This chain's CDR3 is CAIRPGLAGGLNTGELFF. CDR3 sequence (DNA): TGTGCCATCAGGCCGGGACTAGCGGGGGGATTGAACACCGGGGAGCTGTTTTTT.

CDR3: CASSEYRGGHTDTQYF. The CDR3 nucleotides read TGTGCCAGCAGTGAATATCGCGGGGGGCATACAGATACGCAGTATTTT. This rearrangement joins TRBV25-1 to TRBJ2-3; 8 nucleotides line up with TRBD2. The CDR3 runs to 16 residues. J lost 3 bases, V lost 0 bases, and 5 bases had no gene match. Germline-derived CDR1 and CDR2 are MGHDK and SYGVNS.

This clone occurred a few times. This sequence joins TRBV5-4 and TRBJ1-4; possible D gene TRBD1, 6 bases. The germline V gene has CDR1 SGHNT and CDR2 YYREEE (reference sequence). The V end lost 0 bases, the J end lost 5 bases, and 14 bases lay between the germline ends. The CDR3 is 16 amino acids. As DNA, the CDR3 is TGTGCCAGCAGCTTGGCTACAGCAAGGGGGAATGAAAAACTGTTTTTT. Translating it yields CASSLATARGNEKLFF.

The rearrangement uses TRBV5-1 and TRBJ2-2; 7 bases align to TRBD2. The CDR3 runs to 15 residues. V was pared by 2 bases and J by 6 bases, with 7 bases of the junction left unmatched. In germline, CDR1 is SGHRS, CDR2 YFSETQ. The CDR3 region has the DNA TGCGCCAGCAGCTTCGAAGCGGGGATGGCCGGGGAGCTGTTTTTT. Translating it yields CASSFEAGMAGELFF.

The chain joins TRBV4-1 to TRBJ2-7; D is possibly TRBD2 (6 bases). In germline, CDR1 is MGHRA, CDR2 YSYEKL. The CDR3 spans 14 residues. V lost 5 bases to trimming and J lost 2 bases, with 13 bases between them. The chain's CDR3 is CASSIGPGAYEQYF. As DNA, the CDR3 is TGCGCCAGCAGCATTGGGCCGGGGGCCTACGAGCAGTACTTC.

This sequence joins TRBV5-6 and TRBJ2-3; 8 bases fit TRBD1. Per the germline V gene, CDR1 is SGHDT and CDR2 is YYEEEE. The CDR3 sequence is 15 residues long. V trimming: 5 bases; J trimming: 0 bases; junction bases outside the gene matches: 5. Written as DNA, the CDR3 is TGTGCCAGCAGGGACAGGGTAGGGAGCACAGATACGCAGTATTTT. As protein: CASRDRVGSTDTQYF.

DNA for the CDR3: TGTGCCAGCAGCTTGGACAGGGGGCGAGAGACCCAGTACTTC. Translated: CASSLDRGRETQYF. The chain uses TRBV5-4 and TRBJ2-5; 9 bases match TRBD1. CDR1 and CDR2 from the germline V gene are SGHNT and YYREEE (reference sequence). This CDR3 is built from 14 residues. The trim removed 0 bases at V and 4 bases at J, leaving 1 base unmatched.

The V gene is TRBV28, the J gene TRBJ2-4; tentative D call: TRBD2 (7 bases). The CDR3 is made up of 16 amino acids. CDR1 is MDHEN, CDR2 SYDVKM, per germline. Between the trimmed V and J ends, which lost 5 bases and 5 bases, there was a span of 19 bases. CDR3 in DNA: TGTGCCAGCAGTCCCCGGGGGGCATACAGGGAAAACATTCAGTACTTC. Its protein product is CASSPRGAYRENIQYF.

The V gene is TRBV3-1 (or the pseudogene TRBV3-2), the J gene TRBJ2-1; 7 positions agree with TRBD1. V gave up 4 bases and J gave up 2 bases; unmatched junction bases: 5. Germline values: CDR1 LGHDT, CDR2 YNNKEL (reference sequence). This CDR3 has 15 amino acids. Here the CDR3 reads CASSLWTGPYNEQFF. The CDR3 DNA follows: TGTGCCAGCAGCCTATGGACAGGCCCCTACAATGAGCAGTTCTTC.